These 19 T cell receptor beta chains share one sample of origin, sequenced in a study of technical replicates of blood from a handful of donors. The repertoire was sequenced with immunoSEQ multiplex PCR; TCRdb's copy has only in-frame clones and lacks some. The sample has under 90,000 clones, just under 95% seen once; the top ten hold 0.25%. Sequencing was performed on T cells isolated from PBMCs. The receptors come from a human donor in good health.

CDR3: CASSQGQGLSNQPQHF. The CDR3 bases are TGTGCCAGTTCCCAGGGACAGGGGCTTAGCAATCAGCCCCAGCATTTT. The chain carries TRBV19 and TRBJ1-5; TRBD1 matches at 10 bases. CDR1 is LNHDA and CDR2 is SQIVND in the germline V gene (reference sequence). Trimming removed 8 bases from V and 0 bases from J; junction bases left unmatched: 7. The CDR3 covers 16 residues.

The rearrangement joins TRBV6-1 to TRBJ1-1; 7 bases map to TRBD1. V was pared by 4 bases and J by 5 bases, with 7 bases of the junction left unmatched. The germline CDR1 and CDR2 sequences are MNHNS and SASEGT. This CDR3 comprises 14 residues. DNA of the CDR3: TGTGCCAGCAGTGCCCGGGACAGCCGAACTGAAGCTTTCTTT. Translating gives CASSARDSRTEAFF.

The chain recombines TRBV5-6 with TRBJ2-1; weak D call: TRBD2 (6 bases). V was shortened by 2 bases and J by 4 bases, with 22 bases between the two germline ends. CDR3 length: 18 amino acids. The germline V gene has CDR1 SGHDT and CDR2 YYEEEE. The CDR3 region is CASSFLLWGRRVYNEQFF. Here the CDR3 DNA reads TGTGCCAGCAGCTTCCTCCTGTGGGGGAGGAGAGTTTACAATGAGCAGTTCTTC.

This chain connects TRBV19 to TRBJ1-5; weak D call: TRBD1 (6 bases). CDR3 length: 15 amino acids. Germline V gene lookup returns CDR1 LNHDA and CDR2 SQIVND (reference sequence). V was pared by 6 bases and J by 0 bases, with 12 bases between. The CDR3 region has the DNA TGTGCCAGTAGCGGGGGGCTCACTAGCAATCAGCCCCAGCATTTT. This sequence encodes CASSGGLTSNQPQHF.

This clone has only one observation. The V call is TRBV10-3, the J call TRBJ2-5; 7 bases match TRBD1. Germline loops: CDR1 ENHRY, CDR2 SYGVKD. This CDR3 is 12 amino acids long. V shed 10 bases and J 4 bases; nucleotides not matched to a gene: 6. CDR3: CATNSGGETQYF. CDR3 DNA: TGTGCCACAAACTCAGGGGGAGAGACCCAGTACTTC.

In this sample, this clone turned up a few times. This rearrangement joins TRBV10-3 to TRBJ1-1, with D perhaps TRBD1 (5 bases). The CDR3 loop spans 15 amino acids. V was trimmed by 2 bases and J by 0 bases, leaving 10 bases between them. Germline V lookup: CDR1 ENHRY, CDR2 SYGVKD. CDR3 coding DNA: TGTGCCATCAGTGAGGGGTGGGACTTGAACACTGAAGCTTTCTTT. It encodes CAISEGWDLNTEAFF.

Judged by abundance, this clone is medium-sized. CDR3 loop: CASSGRTENTEAFF. CDR3 coding DNA: TGCGCCAGCAGCGGACGGACAGAAAACACTGAAGCTTTCTTT. The chain couples TRBV4-1 to TRBJ1-1; a possible D gene is TRBD1 (6 bases). The V and J ends lost 5 bases and 2 bases respectively, with 12 bases between them. Looked up from germline, CDR1 is MGHRA and CDR2 is YSYEKL. The CDR3 is made up of 14 amino acids.

The V gene is TRBV11-3, the J gene TRBJ2-5, with 10 bases aligning to TRBD2. Unmatched junction bases numbered 4, after V lost 4 bases and J lost 2 bases. Germline V gene sequence: CDR1 SGHNT, CDR2 YENEEA. This CDR3 has 15 residues. The CDR3 protein is CASSSQTSGQETQYF. The CDR3 coding sequence is TGTGCCAGCAGCTCCCAGACTAGCGGGCAAGAGACCCAGTACTTC.

The V gene is TRBV28, the J gene TRBJ1-1, with 9 bases identical to TRBD1. The ends lost 6 bases at V and 7 bases at J; junction bases unmatched: 9. Per the germline V gene, CDR1 is MDHEN and CDR2 is SYDVKM. The CDR3 is made up of 14 amino acids. The CDR3 loop reads CASRTDRGNLEAFF. The CDR3 DNA reads TGTGCCAGCAGGACAGACAGGGGGAATCTTGAAGCTTTCTTT.

The chain uses TRBV5-8 and TRBJ2-7; maybe TRBD2 (5 bases). The CDR3 is made up of 13 amino acids. Trimming took 4 bases from V and 4 from J, leaving 12 bases between them. Germline V lookup: CDR1 SGHTS, CDR2 YDEGEE. CDR3 DNA sequence: TGTGCCAGCAGCCGAGTTGGACTGTACGAGCAGTACTTC. This codes for CASSRVGLYEQYF.

The V gene is TRBV5-1, the J gene TRBJ2-7; TRBD1 matches 9 bases. The V gene end was trimmed by 1 base and the J gene end by 2 bases; junction bases not matched to a gene: 4. CDR1 SGHRS and CDR2 YFSETQ come from the germline V gene. This CDR3 comprises 15 residues. The CDR3 loop is CASSLRQGVPYEQYF. CDR3 DNA: TGCGCCAGCAGCTTGCGACAGGGGGTACCCTACGAGCAGTACTTC.

The gene calls are TRBV6-5 and TRBJ2-4; D might be TRBD2 (6 bases). The CDR3 is made up of 13 amino acids. Deletions cut 2 bases from V and 9 bases from J, with 11 bases between. Germline V gives CDR1 MNHEY, CDR2 SVGAGI. The CDR3 here is CASSYRGVGIQYF. The CDR3 region has the DNA TGTGCCAGCAGTTACCGCGGGGTTGGCATTCAGTACTTC.

The rearrangement uses TRBV9 and TRBJ2-7, with D uncertain. Germline CDR1 is SGDLS and CDR2 is YYNGEE. Between the trimmed V and J ends, which lost 3 bases and 6 bases, there was a span of 7 bases. CDR3 length equals 11 residues. The CDR3 nucleotides read TGTGCCAGCAGCGCCGGTAGCGAGCAGTACTTC. This encodes CASSAGSEQYF.

The gene calls are TRBV29-1 and TRBJ2-7; maybe TRBD1 (5 bases). The germline gives CDR1 SQVTM, CDR2 ANQGSEA. CDR3 length: 12 residues. Trimming shortened V by 6 bases and J by 4 bases, and 13 bases separated the two germline ends. The CDR3 coding sequence is TGCAGCGTGTCCAGGGTTCCATACGAGCAGTACTTC. Amino acid sequence: CSVSRVPYEQYF.

V gene TRBV5-1 combines with J gene TRBJ2-1; 15 bases fit TRBD2. Looked up from germline, CDR1 is SGHRS and CDR2 is YFSETQ. The junction had 2 bases not matched to a gene; V was cut back by 7 bases and J by 3 bases. CDR3 length equals 15 residues. The CDR3 coding sequence is TGCGCCAGCGGACTAGCGGGGGGGTTCTACAATGAGCAGTTCTTC. Protein sequence: CASGLAGGFYNEQFF.

This chain links TRBV28 with TRBJ2-7; 9 bases map to TRBD2. Germline assignment: CDR1 MDHEN and CDR2 SYDVKM. After removal of 5 bases from V and 2 bases from J, the junction contained 7 bases not matched to a gene. The CDR3 length is 15 residues. The CDR3 DNA follows: TGTGCCAGCAGTCGCGGGGTAGCGGGAGCCTACGAGCAGTACTTC. Translating it yields CASSRGVAGAYEQYF.

The CDR3 sequence: CATSDTSYEQYF. CDR3 nucleotides: TGCGCCACCAGCGATACATCCTACGAGCAGTACTTC. V usage is TRBV10-2 and J usage is TRBJ2-7, with D unresolved. The CDR3 has 12 amino acids. The germline V gene has CDR1 WSHSY and CDR2 SAAADI. Trimming removed 10 bases from V and 1 base from J, with 11 bases in between.

The chain joins TRBV6-1 to TRBJ2-1; 8 nucleotides align to TRBD1. This CDR3 has 14 residues. Germline trimming cut 10 bases from V and 4 bases from J; bases unmatched to any gene: 9. In germline, CDR1 is MNHNS, CDR2 SASEGT. The CDR3 loop reads CATRPQGVYNEQFF. DNA of the CDR3: TGTGCCACCCGTCCACAGGGGGTTTACAATGAGCAGTTCTTC.

This chain joins TRBV5-1 and TRBJ2-5; 11 bases align to TRBD2. The CDR3 is 16 residues long. Germline V gene lookup returns CDR1 SGHRS and CDR2 YFSETQ. V dropped 0 bases and J dropped 2; count of bases not matched to a gene: 3. CDR3 sequence: CASSLGRTSGQETQYF. CDR3 nucleotides: TGCGCCAGCAGCTTGGGAAGGACTAGCGGGCAAGAGACCCAGTACTTC.